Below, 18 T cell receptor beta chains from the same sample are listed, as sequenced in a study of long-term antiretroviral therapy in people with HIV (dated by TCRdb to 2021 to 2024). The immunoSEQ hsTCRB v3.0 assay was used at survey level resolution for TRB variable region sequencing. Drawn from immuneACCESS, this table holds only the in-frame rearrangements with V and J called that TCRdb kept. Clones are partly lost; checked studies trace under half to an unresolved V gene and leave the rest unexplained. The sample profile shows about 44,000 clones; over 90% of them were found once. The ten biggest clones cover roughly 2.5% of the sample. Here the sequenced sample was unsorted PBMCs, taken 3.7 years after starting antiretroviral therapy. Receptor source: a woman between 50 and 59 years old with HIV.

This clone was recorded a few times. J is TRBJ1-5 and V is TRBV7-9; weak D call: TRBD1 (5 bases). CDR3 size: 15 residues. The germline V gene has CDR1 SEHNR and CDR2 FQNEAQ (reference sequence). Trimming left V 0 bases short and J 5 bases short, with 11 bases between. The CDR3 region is CASSLASGGDQPQHF. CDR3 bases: TGTGCCAGCAGCTTAGCTTCTGGGGGGGATCAGCCCCAGCATTTT.

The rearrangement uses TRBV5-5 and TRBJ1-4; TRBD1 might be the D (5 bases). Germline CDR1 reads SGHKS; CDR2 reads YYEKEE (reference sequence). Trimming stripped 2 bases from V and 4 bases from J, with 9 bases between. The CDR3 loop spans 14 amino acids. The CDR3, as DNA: TGTGCCAGCAGCTTCGGGGGTCGTAATGAAAAACTGTTTTTT. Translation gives CASSFGGRNEKLFF.

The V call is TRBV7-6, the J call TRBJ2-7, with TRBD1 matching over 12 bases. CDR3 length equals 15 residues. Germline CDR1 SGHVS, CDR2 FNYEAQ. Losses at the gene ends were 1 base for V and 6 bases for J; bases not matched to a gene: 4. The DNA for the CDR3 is TGTGCCAGCAGCTTAGGGGGGACAGGGGGCGTCGAGCAGTACTTC. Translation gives CASSLGGTGGVEQYF.

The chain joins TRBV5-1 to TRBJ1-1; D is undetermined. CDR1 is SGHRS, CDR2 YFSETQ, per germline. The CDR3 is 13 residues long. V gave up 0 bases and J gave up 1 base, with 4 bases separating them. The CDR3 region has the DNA TGCGCCAGCAGCTTGGGAACGAACACTGAAGCTTTCTTT. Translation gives CASSLGTNTEAFF.

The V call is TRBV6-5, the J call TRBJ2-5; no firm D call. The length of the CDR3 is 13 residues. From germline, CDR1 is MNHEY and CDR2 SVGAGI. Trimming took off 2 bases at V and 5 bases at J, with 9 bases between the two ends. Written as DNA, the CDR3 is TGTGCCAGCAGTTACAGGCCGTCGGAGACCCAGTACTTC. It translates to CASSYRPSETQYF.

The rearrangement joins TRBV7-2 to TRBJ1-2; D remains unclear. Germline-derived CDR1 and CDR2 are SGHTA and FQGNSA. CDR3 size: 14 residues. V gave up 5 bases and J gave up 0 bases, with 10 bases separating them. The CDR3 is CASSRTVSNYGYTF. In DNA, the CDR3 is TGTGCCAGCAGCCGGACGGTGTCTAACTATGGCTACACCTTC.

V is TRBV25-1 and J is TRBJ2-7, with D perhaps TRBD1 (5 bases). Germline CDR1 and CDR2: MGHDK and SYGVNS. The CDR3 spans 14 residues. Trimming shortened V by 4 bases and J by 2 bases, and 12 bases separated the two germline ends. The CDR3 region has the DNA TGTGCCAGCAGTGGTGCAGGGCGCCCCTACGAGCAGTACTTC. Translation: CASSGAGRPYEQYF.

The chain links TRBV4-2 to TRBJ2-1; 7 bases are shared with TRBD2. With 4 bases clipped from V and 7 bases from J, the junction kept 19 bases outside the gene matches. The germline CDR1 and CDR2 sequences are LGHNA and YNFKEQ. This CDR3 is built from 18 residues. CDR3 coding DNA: TGTGCCAGCAGCCGAAATTGGCAAACCGGGACTACCTGGAATGAGCAGTTCTTC. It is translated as CASSRNWQTGTTWNEQFF.

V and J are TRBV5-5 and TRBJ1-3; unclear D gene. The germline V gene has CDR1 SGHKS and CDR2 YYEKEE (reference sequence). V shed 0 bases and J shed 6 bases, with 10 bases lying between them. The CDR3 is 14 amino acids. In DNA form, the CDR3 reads TGTGCCAGCAGCTTGGTGGGTGTCGAAAACACCATATATTTT. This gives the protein CASSLVGVENTIYF.

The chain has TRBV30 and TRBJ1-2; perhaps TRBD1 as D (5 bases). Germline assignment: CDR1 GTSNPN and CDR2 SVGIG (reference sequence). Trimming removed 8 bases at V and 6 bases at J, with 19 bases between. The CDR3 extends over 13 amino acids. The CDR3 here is CAARIRGSDGYTF. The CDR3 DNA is TGTGCCGCAAGGATAAGGGGATCGGATGGCTACACCTTC.

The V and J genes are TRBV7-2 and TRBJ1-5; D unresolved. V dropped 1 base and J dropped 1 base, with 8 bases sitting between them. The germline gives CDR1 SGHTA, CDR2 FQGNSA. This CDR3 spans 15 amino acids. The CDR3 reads CASSLVVNSNQPQHF. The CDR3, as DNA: TGTGCCAGCAGCTTAGTAGTCAACAGCAATCAGCCCCAGCATTTT.

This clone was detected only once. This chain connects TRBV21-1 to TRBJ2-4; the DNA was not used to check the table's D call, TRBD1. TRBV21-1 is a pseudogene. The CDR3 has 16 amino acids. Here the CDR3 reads CASSKPKGASKNIQYF. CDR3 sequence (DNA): TGTGCCAGCAGCAAACCGAAGGGGGCTTCCAAAAACATTCAGTACTTC.

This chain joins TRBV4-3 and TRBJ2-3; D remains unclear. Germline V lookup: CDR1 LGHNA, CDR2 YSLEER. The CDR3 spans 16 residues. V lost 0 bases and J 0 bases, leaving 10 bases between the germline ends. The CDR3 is CASSQETDHSTDTQYF. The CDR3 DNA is TGCGCCAGCAGCCAAGAAACGGACCATAGCACAGATACGCAGTATTTT.

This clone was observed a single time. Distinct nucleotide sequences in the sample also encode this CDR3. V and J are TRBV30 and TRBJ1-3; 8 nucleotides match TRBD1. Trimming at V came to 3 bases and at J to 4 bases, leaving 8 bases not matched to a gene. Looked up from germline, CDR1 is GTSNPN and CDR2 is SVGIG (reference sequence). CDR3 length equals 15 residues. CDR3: CAWRVTGGSGNTIYF. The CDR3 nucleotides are TGTGCCTGGAGGGTAACAGGGGGGTCAGGAAACACCATATATTTT.

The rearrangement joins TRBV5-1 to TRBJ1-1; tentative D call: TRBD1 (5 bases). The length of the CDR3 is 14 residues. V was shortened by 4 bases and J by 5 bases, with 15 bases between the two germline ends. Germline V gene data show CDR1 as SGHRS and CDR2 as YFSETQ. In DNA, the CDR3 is TGCGCCAGCAGCCCTGTGGGGGGGTGGACTGAAGCTTTCTTT. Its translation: CASSPVGGWTEAFF. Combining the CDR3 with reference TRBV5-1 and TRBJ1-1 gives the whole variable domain KAGVTQTPRYLIKTRGQQVTLSCSPISGHRSVSWYQQTPGQGLQFLFEYFSETQRNKGNFPGRFSGRQFSNSRSEMNVSTLELGDSALYLCASSPVGGWTEAFFGQGTRLTVV.

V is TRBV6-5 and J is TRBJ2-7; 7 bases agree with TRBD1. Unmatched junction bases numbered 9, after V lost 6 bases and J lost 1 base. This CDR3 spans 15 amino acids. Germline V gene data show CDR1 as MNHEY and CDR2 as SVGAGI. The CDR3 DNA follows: TGTGCCAGCAGGGCCGGACAGGTTAGATCCTACGAGCAGTACTTC. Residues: CASRAGQVRSYEQYF.

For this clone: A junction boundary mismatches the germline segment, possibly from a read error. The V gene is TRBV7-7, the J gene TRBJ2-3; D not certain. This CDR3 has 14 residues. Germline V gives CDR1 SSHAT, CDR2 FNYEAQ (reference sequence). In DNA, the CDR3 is TGTGCTAGCAGCTTATTAGGGAGCACAGATACGCAGTATTTT. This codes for CASSLLGSTDTQYF.

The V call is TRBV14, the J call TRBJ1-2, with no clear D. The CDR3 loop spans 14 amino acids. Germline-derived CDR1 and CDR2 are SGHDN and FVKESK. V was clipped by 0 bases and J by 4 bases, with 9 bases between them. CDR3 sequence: CASSQDLSPYGYTF. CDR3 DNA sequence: TGTGCCAGCAGCCAAGATTTGAGCCCCTATGGCTACACCTTC.